A selection of T cell receptor beta chains follows, all from one sample in a study of CD8+CD57+ T cells in acquired aplastic anemia. TCRdb processed the reads anew with MiXCR; each CDR3 protein has one entry. The sample holds 150,000 to 180,000 distinct CDR3 sequences; approximately 52% are singletons and the top ten take roughly 12%. The source material was sorted CD4+, CD8+, or CD8+CD57+ T cells (not recorded which) from PBMCs. These receptors were obtained from a human donor with aplastic anemia. Both conserved end residues are part of each CDR3. Fields, in order: V gene, J gene, clone size, D gene, CDR3 DNA, CDR3 protein. D genes are given only for firm matches. Expanded clones are given a class, and other clones once, few, many or no size at all.

V: TRBV19; J: TRBJ1-5; size: many; D: TRBD1; DNA: TGTGCCAGTAGTCCGGCAGGGGGCGTTCAGCCCCAGCATTTT; CDR3: CASSPAGGVQPQHF
V: TRBV12-3/TRBV12-4; J: TRBJ2-1; size: -; D: -; DNA: TGTGCCAGCTGGGGGGTCAGGGACAATGAGCAGTTCTTC; CDR3: CASWGVRDNEQFF
V: TRBV6-1; J: TRBJ1-5; size: many; D: -; DNA: TGTGCCAGCACTGAGGACAGCCCTTACAATCAGCCCCAGCATTTT; CDR3: CASTEDSPYNQPQHF
V: TRBV13; J: TRBJ2-7; size: many; D: -; DNA: TGTGCCAGCAGCTCGACCGATTCCTACGAGCAGTACTTC; CDR3: CASSSTDSYEQYF
V: TRBV4-2; J: TRBJ2-1; size: -; D: TRBD2; DNA: TGTGCCAGCAGCCAAGAAGCGGGGGGGGACAATGAGCAGTTCTTC; CDR3: CASSQEAGGDNEQFF
V: TRBV7-9; J: TRBJ2-5; size: -; D: -; DNA: TGTGCCAGCAGCTTAAGGTCGGAGACCCAGTACTTC; CDR3: CASSLRSETQYF
V: TRBV15; J: TRBJ1-1; size: few; D: -; DNA: TGTGCCACCAGCAGAGATAGGGCAGAGAACACTGAAGCTTTCTTT; CDR3: CATSRDRAENTEAFF
V: TRBV10-2; J: TRBJ1-5; size: -; D: -; DNA: TGCGCCAGCAGTGGGTCGGACAGACTCAATCAGCCCCAGCATTTT; CDR3: CASSGSDRLNQPQHF
V: TRBV5-1; J: TRBJ2-3; size: -; D: -; DNA: TGCGCCAGCAGCTTAAGGACAGTCCCTAGCACAGATACGCAGTATTTT; CDR3: CASSLRTVPSTDTQYF
V: TRBV15; J: TRBJ2-7; size: once; D: -; DNA: TGTGCCACCAGCAGCGTAGGCGGCAGGACCTACGAGCAGTACTTC; CDR3: CATSSVGGRTYEQYF
V: TRBV25-1; J: TRBJ2-3; size: -; D: -; DNA: TGTGCCAGCAGTGGACCCCGCTGGGCTTCGGATACGCAGTATTTT; CDR3: CASSGPRWASDTQYF
V: TRBV6-1; J: TRBJ1-2; size: -; D: -; DNA: TGTGCCAGCGGAAACCGGGACAACTATGGCTACACCTTC; CDR3: CASGNRDNYGYTF